The following is a TCR beta chain sequence with its context. This may come from a read error, since a much larger clone is one base off. V shed 0 bases and J shed 8 bases, with 19 bases lying between them. This CDR3 is built from 15 residues. Germline V gives CDR1 DFQATT, CDR2 SNEGSKA (reference sequence). These data belong to a study of blood T cells in healthy people across ages. Using a J-beta primer mix together with a sample-barcoded 5' primer, a second PCR was run for roughly 7 to 12 cycles. TCRdb passed the 5' RACE reads through MiXCR, listing each CDR3 protein once. This sample has around 1,700,000 distinct CDR3 sequences; roughly 28% occur once, and the top ten carry less than 9.5%.

The TCR sequence derives from a woman aged 25 to 39 in good health. Sequencing was done on a sample of blood. This rearrangement joins TRBV20-1 to TRBJ1-1; weak D call: TRBD1 (6 bases). Here the CDR3 reads CSARDPSGVGGEAFF. CDR3 DNA sequence: TGCAGTGCTAGAGACCCTTCTGGGGTAGGGGGGGAAGCTTTCTTT.